The next 22 T cell receptor beta chains were all read from a single sample in a study of blood T cells in healthy people across ages. With a J-beta primer mix and a sample-barcoded 5' primer, a second PCR ran about 7 to 12 cycles. TCRdb re-called the 5' RACE reads through MiXCR, storing one row per CDR3 protein. The repertoire holds some 1.7 million distinct CDR3 sequences, with 28% as singletons. Source material: blood. These receptors were collected from a woman aged 25-40 years in good health.

Turning to this clonotype: A much larger clone is a single base away; this may be a read error. V usage is TRBV6-6 and J usage is TRBJ2-7; possibly TRBD1 or TRBD2 for D (6 bases each). This CDR3 is 13 amino acids long. From germline, CDR1 is MNHNY and CDR2 SVGAGI (reference sequence). The CDR3, as DNA: TGTCCCAGCAGGAGAGGGGGGAGCTACGAGCAGTACTTC. Protein product: CPSRRGGSYEQYF.

This chain joins TRBV20-1 and TRBJ2-1; 7 positions match TRBD2. This CDR3 has 14 amino acids. Looked up from germline, CDR1 is DFQATT and CDR2 is SNEGSKA (reference sequence). The junction had 10 bases not matched to a gene; V was cut back by 6 bases and J by 5 bases. In DNA, the CDR3 is TGCAGTGCGATAATAGCGGGCGGCAACAATGAGCAGTTCTTC. Its translation is CSAIIAGGNNEQFF.

The CDR3 DNA sequence: TGTGCCAGCAGCTTCGGGATGCAGGGGCTGGTGCGGCGTACCTACAATGAGCAGTTCTTC. Its protein is CASSFGMQGLVRRTYNEQFF. The V call is TRBV5-5, the J call TRBJ2-1, with a weak D call TRBD1 (6 bases). Germline V gene data show CDR1 as SGHKS and CDR2 as YYEKEE (reference sequence). This CDR3 is built from 20 residues. V lost 2 bases and J 2 bases, leaving 26 bases between the germline ends.

Note on this clonotype: The junction differs from germline at one of its ends, possibly a read error. The V call is TRBV19, the J call TRBJ2-1; weak D call: TRBD1 (6 bases). The CDR3 sequence is 14 residues long. The germline gives CDR1 LNHDA, CDR2 SQIVND (reference sequence). The CDR3 loop reads CASSWGPGYNGQFF. CDR3 coding DNA: TGTGCCAGTAGTTGGGGGCCAGGCTACAATGGGCAGTTCTTC.

This clonotype occurred a few times. The chain has TRBV11-3 and TRBJ2-7, with D uncertain. V was clipped by 8 bases and J by 0 bases, with 8 bases between them. This CDR3 contains 12 residues. From germline, CDR1 is SGHNT and CDR2 YENEEA. This chain's CDR3 is CASGPNSYEQYF. The CDR3 coding sequence is TGTGCCAGCGGACCCAACTCCTACGAGCAGTACTTC.

The V call is TRBV5-5, the J call TRBJ2-2; D perhaps matches TRBD2 (6 bases). CDR3 length: 15 residues. Looked up from germline, CDR1 is SGHKS and CDR2 is YYEKEE (reference sequence). The V gene lost 5 bases and the J gene lost 2 bases, with 13 bases spanning the gap. CDR3 in amino acids: CASREPGLNTGELFF. The CDR3 DNA reads TGTGCCAGCAGGGAGCCGGGACTTAACACCGGGGAGCTGTTTTTT.

The table lists this clonotype with many counts. This chain uses TRBV6-2 or TRBV6-3 with TRBJ2-6, with D hard to call. CDR3 length: 15 amino acids. The germline CDR1 and CDR2 sequences are MNHEY and SVGEGT. V lost 7 bases to trimming and J lost 0 bases, with 10 bases between them. CDR3 sequence (DNA): TGTGCCAGCAATTCCCAGAGCTCTGGGGCCAACGTCCTGACTTTC. The encoded protein is CASNSQSSGANVLTF.

This clonotype appeared many times. The chain is built from TRBV9 and TRBJ2-6; no reliable D call. Germline lookup yields CDR1 SGDLS and CDR2 YYNGEE. The CDR3 is 15 residues long. V was clipped by 4 bases and J by 0 bases, with 8 bases between them. CDR3 region: CASSRMNSGANVLTF. The CDR3 DNA sequence: TGTGCCAGCAGCAGAATGAACTCTGGGGCCAACGTCCTGACTTTC. Full variable domain (missing parts from reference TRBV9 and TRBJ2-6): DSGVTQTPKHLITATGQRVTLRCSPRSGDLSVYWYQQSLDQGLQFLIQYYNGEERAKGNILERFSAQQFPDLHSELNLSSLELGDSALYFCASSRMNSGANVLTFGAGSRLTVL.

This clonotype has only one observation. The chain recombines TRBV20-1 with TRBJ1-2; no firm D call. The CDR3 is 12 residues long. Trimming took 6 bases from V and 7 from J, leaving 15 bases between them. From germline, CDR1 is DFQATT and CDR2 SNEGSKA (reference sequence). CDR3 nucleotide sequence: TGCAGTGCAAAAGACTGGAGGAGTGGCTACACCTTC. The encoded protein is CSAKDWRSGYTF.

Only a few counts were recorded for this clonotype. The chain couples TRBV2 to TRBJ2-7, with D perhaps TRBD1 (7 bases). CDR3 size: 15 residues. CDR1 and CDR2 from the germline V gene are SNHLY and FYNNEI. V was cut by 6 bases and J by 7 bases, with 22 bases left in between. In DNA form, the CDR3 reads TGTGCCAGCAGATACGTGAAGGGGGCAAGCGGGGAGCAGTACTTC. This codes for CASRYVKGASGEQYF. Together with reference TRBV2 and TRBJ2-7, the CDR3 gives the full variable domain: EPEVTQTPSHQVTQMGQEVILRCVPISNHLYFYWYRQILGQKVEFLVSFYNNEISEKSEIFDDQFSVERPDGSNFTLKIRSTKLEDSAMYFCASRYVKGASGEQYFGPGTRLTVT.

This clonotype was counted at least ten times. The gene calls are TRBV7-2 and TRBJ2-7, with D uncertain. Germline assignment: CDR1 SGHTA and CDR2 FQGNSA. V was shortened by 4 bases and J by 2 bases, with 9 bases between the two germline ends. The CDR3 extends over 13 amino acids. CDR3 DNA sequence: TGTGCCAGCAGCTACACTTCCACCTACGAGCAGTACTTC. It translates to CASSYTSTYEQYF.

This chain uses TRBV4-1 with TRBJ2-1, with D maybe TRBD2 (5 bases). CDR1 is MGHRA, CDR2 YSYEKL, per germline. This CDR3 has 16 residues. The germline V and J ends were trimmed by 5 bases and 0 bases, with 14 bases remaining between them. The CDR3 nucleotides read TGCGCCAGCAGCAGAAGAGCGGATAGCTCCTACAATGAGCAGTTCTTC. It encodes CASSRRADSSYNEQFF.

This clonotype was recorded once. Compared with germline, one end of the junction differs, possibly owing to a read error. DNA of the CDR3: TGCAGCGTTCTCGGGACAGATGGCTACGCCTTC. Its translation: CSVLGTDGYAF. The chain couples TRBV29-1 to TRBJ1-2, with 7 bases aligning to TRBD1. This CDR3 has 11 amino acids. Per germline, CDR1 SQVTM and CDR2 ANQGSEA.

This clonotype was seen ten or more times. This chain's CDR3 is CASSYETGQETQYF. The CDR3 nucleotides are TGTGCCAGCAGTTACGAGACAGGACAAGAGACCCAGTACTTC. The chain employs TRBV6-6 and TRBJ2-5; D might be TRBD1 (6 bases). V was trimmed by 2 bases and J by 2 bases, leaving 9 bases between them. Germline CDR1 MNHNY, CDR2 SVGAGI (reference sequence). The CDR3 totals 14 residues.

The V and J genes are TRBV9 and TRBJ2-1, with D perhaps matching TRBD2 (5 bases). Trimming shortened V by 3 bases and J by 5 bases, and 12 bases separated the two germline ends. There are 14 residues in the CDR3. The germline V gene encodes CDR1 SGDLS and CDR2 YYNGEE. As DNA, the CDR3 is TGTGCCAGCAGCGCTAGCAGGAGCCACAATGAGCAGTTCTTC. This codes for CASSASRSHNEQFF.

This clonotype was picked up a small number of times. V is TRBV14 and J is TRBJ2-7, with 8 nucleotides matching TRBD1. The CDR3 length is 13 residues. Germline assignment: CDR1 SGHDN and CDR2 FVKESK. Germline trimming cut 3 bases from V and 13 bases from J; bases unmatched to any gene: 11. CDR3 residues: CASSHRGTGFPYF. Written as DNA, the CDR3 is TGTGCCAGCAGCCACCGAGGGACAGGTTTCCCTTACTTC.

This clonotype was counted at least ten times. The chain uses TRBV28 and TRBJ2-5; perhaps TRBD2 as D (6 bases). Trimming cost V 9 bases and J 1 base, with 15 bases left between them. Germline-derived CDR1 and CDR2 are MDHEN and SYDVKM. The CDR3 length is 14 residues. The DNA for the CDR3 is TGTGCCAGTCATCGTGGGGGGTTCCAAGAGACCCAGTACTTC. It specifies CASHRGGFQETQYF.

The chain links TRBV30 to TRBJ1-2; TRBD1 aligns across 9 bases. The CDR3 has 12 residues. The V and J ends lost 5 bases and 7 bases, in that order; junction bases with no gene match: 5. Germline values: CDR1 GTSNPN, CDR2 SVGIG (reference sequence). Here the CDR3 reads CAWRTGGLGYTF. CDR3 bases: TGTGCCTGGCGAACAGGGGGCCTTGGCTACACCTTC.

The V and J genes are TRBV24-1 and TRBJ1-2, with 7 positions matching TRBD1. The CDR3 is 13 amino acids. V was pared by 6 bases and J by 8 bases, with 8 bases of the junction left unmatched. The germline V gene has CDR1 KGHDR and CDR2 SFDVKD. The CDR3 sequence: CATSLRQGGGYTF. For the CDR3, the DNA is TGTGCCACCAGTCTTAGACAGGGTGGAGGCTACACCTTC.

V and J are TRBV20-1 and TRBJ2-3; 9 bases align to TRBD2. The V gene end was trimmed by 4 bases and the J gene end by 6 bases; junction bases not matched to a gene: 14. The CDR3 totals 16 residues. Germline lookup yields CDR1 DFQATT and CDR2 SNEGSKA (reference sequence). Written as DNA, the CDR3 is TGCAGTGCTAACCGACTGGGTAGCGGGAGATACGATACGCAGTATTTT. Encoded protein: CSANRLGSGRYDTQYF.

In this sample, this clonotype turned up a few times. The gene calls are TRBV7-9 and TRBJ1-2; a weak D match, TRBD1 (5 bases). CDR1 SEHNR and CDR2 FQNEAQ come from the germline V gene (reference sequence). Trimming pared 4 bases from V and 2 bases from J, leaving 17 bases between. CDR3 length equals 16 residues. CDR3 DNA: TGTGCCAGCAGCTCCAGGGACCGTTATTCGAACTATGGCTACACCTTC. Translated: CASSSRDRYSNYGYTF. The full variable domain, with the rest looked up from reference TRBV7-9 and TRBJ1-2, is DTGVSQNPRHKITKRGQNVTFRCDPISEHNRLYWYRQTLGQGPEFLTYFQNEAQLEKSRLLSDRFSAERPKGSFSTLEIQRTEQGDSAMYLCASSSRDRYSNYGYTFGSGTRLTVV.

The chain recombines TRBV2 with TRBJ1-5, with unresolved D. This CDR3 has 16 amino acids. The V gene's germline CDR1 is SNHLY and CDR2 FYNNEI. Trimming took 6 bases from V and 2 from J, leaving 17 bases between them. The CDR3 reads CASSAIGGGGNQPQHF. CDR3 sequence (DNA): TGTGCCAGCAGCGCTATTGGTGGCGGAGGCAATCAGCCCCAGCATTTT.